The 22 T cell receptor beta chains below were found in one sample sequenced in a study of blood T cell repertoires in COVID-19. Profiling relied on immunoSEQ multiplex PCR, and the TCRdb table lists in-frame clones only, not all of them. The sample yields around 87,000 clones, 80% seen once. Sequenced: peripheral blood. These receptors originate from a human donor in a cohort sampled during active COVID-19.

The chain combines TRBV2 with TRBJ2-1; the D gene is possibly TRBD1 (6 bases). Germline V gives CDR1 SNHLY, CDR2 FYNNEI. V was clipped by 8 bases and J by 8 bases, with 22 bases between them. The CDR3 runs 15 residues. Here the CDR3 reads CASAEEARGFHEQFF. The CDR3, as DNA: TGTGCCAGCGCCGAAGAGGCCAGGGGATTCCATGAGCAGTTCTTC.

V gene TRBV29-1 combines with J gene TRBJ1-1, with TRBD1 matching 11 bases. Germline V CDR1 and CDR2: SQVTM, ANQGSEA. V was clipped by 4 bases and J by 0 bases; unmatched bases: 7. This CDR3 has 16 amino acids. The CDR3 loop reads CSVGGDRGILNTEAFF. CDR3 bases: TGCAGCGTTGGAGGGGACAGGGGGATATTGAACACTGAAGCTTTCTTT.

The chain recombines TRBV6-1 with TRBJ2-1; D unresolved. Germline V gene lookup returns CDR1 MNHNS and CDR2 SASEGT. The CDR3 extends over 14 amino acids. The ends were cut back, 2 bases at V and 0 bases at J, with 5 bases in the middle. CDR3 sequence: CASSELPSYNEQFF. CDR3 DNA: TGTGCCAGCAGTGAACTCCCCTCCTACAATGAGCAGTTCTTC.

This clone was detected only a few times. The rearrangement joins TRBV19 to TRBJ1-5; 11 bases are shared with TRBD1. Germline-derived CDR1 and CDR2 are LNHDA and SQIVND (reference sequence). Losses at the gene ends were 6 bases for V and 3 bases for J; bases not matched to a gene: 1. This CDR3 is 14 amino acids long. The CDR3: CASRGQGDNQPQHF. The CDR3 nucleotides are TGTGCCAGTAGGGGACAGGGGGACAATCAGCCCCAGCATTTT.

The chain combines TRBV6-1 with TRBJ2-5; D uncertain. V was pared by 1 base and J by 10 bases, with 10 bases between. CDR1 and CDR2 (germline): MNHNS, SASEGT. This CDR3 has 12 residues. This CDR3 is CASSEVTLNQYF. Here the CDR3 DNA reads TGTGCCAGCAGTGAAGTAACTCTTAACCAGTACTTC.

This rearrangement joins TRBV2 to TRBJ2-7, with D possibly being TRBD2 (6 bases). The CDR3 sequence is 15 residues long. Trimming stripped 0 bases from V and 6 bases from J, with 15 bases between. The germline gives CDR1 SNHLY, CDR2 FYNNEI. The CDR3 region is CASSEAGGYSAEQYF. In DNA form, the CDR3 reads TGTGCCAGCAGTGAAGCTGGAGGGTACTCAGCCGAGCAGTACTTC.

The V and J genes are TRBV6-2 or TRBV6-3 and TRBJ2-1, with TRBD2 as a possible D gene (5 bases). The CDR3 runs to 14 residues. The V gene's germline CDR1 is MNHEY and CDR2 SVGEGT. V shed 1 base and J shed 7 bases, with 11 bases lying between them. The CDR3 DNA reads as TGTGCCAGCAGTTACTTGCTCTTAGCGAATGAGCAGTTCTTC. Residues: CASSYLLLANEQFF.

The chain is built from TRBV15 and TRBJ2-3; D unresolved. Germline assignment: CDR1 LNHNV and CDR2 YYDKDF (reference sequence). This CDR3 spans 14 amino acids. V was trimmed by 1 base and J by 0 bases, leaving 5 bases between them. The CDR3 nucleotides are TGTGCCACCAGCAGAGGAGATAGCACAGATACGCAGTATTTT. Amino acids: CATSRGDSTDTQYF.

The chain uses TRBV2 and TRBJ1-6, with 8 bases identical to TRBD1. Germline lookup yields CDR1 SNHLY and CDR2 FYNNEI. With V trimmed by 5 bases and J by 9 bases, 15 bases remained unmatched. CDR3 size: 17 residues. The CDR3 DNA follows: TGTGCCAGCAGTCAGGCCCGCAGGGGGCTAACGAGTTCACCCCTCCACTTT. It yields the protein CASSQARRGLTSSPLHF.

The chain links TRBV7-3 to TRBJ2-3; possibly TRBD2 for D (6 bases). This CDR3 comprises 14 residues. Germline V gene data show CDR1 as SGHTA and CDR2 as FQGTGA. V lost 3 bases and J lost 4, with 11 bases in between. The CDR3 DNA follows: TGTGCCAGCAGCTTGGGGGGAGGCGCAGATACGCAGTATTTT. Protein product: CASSLGGGADTQYF. Supplemented by reference TRBV7-3 and TRBJ2-3, the full variable domain reads GAGVSQTPSNKVTEKGKYVELRCDPISGHTALYWYRQSLGQGPEFLIYFQGTGAADDSGLPNDRFFAVRPEGSVSTLKIQRTERGDSAVYLCASSLGGGADTQYFGPGTRLTVL.

The rearrangement uses TRBV3-1 (or the pseudogene TRBV3-2) and TRBJ2-1; 12 nucleotides align to TRBD2. The length of the CDR3 is 16 residues. The V segment lost 3 bases and the J segment 4 bases; nucleotides outside the gene matches: 4. From germline, CDR1 is LGHDT and CDR2 YNNKEL (reference sequence). CDR3 loop: CASSHPGLAGYNEQFF. The CDR3 coding sequence is TGTGCCAGCAGCCACCCTGGACTAGCGGGGTACAATGAGCAGTTCTTC.

The chain has TRBV28 and TRBJ2-7; no reliable D call. The CDR3 totals 13 residues. Germline CDR1 is MDHEN and CDR2 is SYDVKM. V was cut by 3 bases and J by 2 bases, with 8 bases left in between. CDR3 DNA: TGTGCCAGCAGTTTCCCTGAGACCTACGAGCAGTACTTC. It specifies CASSFPETYEQYF.

This sequence joins TRBV28 and TRBJ1-5; tentatively, D is TRBD1 (6 bases). Looked up from germline, CDR1 is MDHEN and CDR2 is SYDVKM. The CDR3 loop spans 14 amino acids. Trimming cost V 2 bases and J 11 bases, with 16 bases left between them. The CDR3 loop is CASSLGQGLVAQHF. The CDR3 DNA sequence: TGTGCCAGCAGTTTAGGGCAGGGGCTCGTAGCCCAGCATTTT. The whole variable domain, remainder taken from reference TRBV28 and TRBJ1-5, is DVKVTQSSRYLVKRTGEKVFLECVQDMDHENMFWYRQDPGLGLRLIYFSYDVKMKEKGDIPEGYSVSREKKERFSLILESASTNQTSMYLCASSLGQGLVAQHFGDGTRLSIL.

The chain uses TRBV7-9 and TRBJ2-7; TRBD2 might be the D (6 bases). Per the germline V gene, CDR1 is SEHNR and CDR2 is FQNEAQ (reference sequence). The V and J ends lost 1 base and 0 bases respectively, with 10 bases between them. This CDR3 is built from 15 residues. The DNA of the CDR3 is TGTGCCAGCAGCTTAGATGGGACTTACTCCTACGAGCAGTACTTC. Its translation is CASSLDGTYSYEQYF.

This sequence joins TRBV19 and TRBJ2-1, with 7 nucleotides matching TRBD2. The length of the CDR3 is 15 residues. V shed 5 bases and J 9 bases; nucleotides not matched to a gene: 13. Germline assignment: CDR1 LNHDA and CDR2 SQIVND (reference sequence). CDR3 in amino acids: CASSPLAVELGEQFF. CDR3 DNA: TGTGCCAGTAGTCCTCTAGCGGTCGAGTTGGGTGAGCAGTTCTTC.

V gene TRBV5-1 combines with J gene TRBJ2-2; 10 bases agree with TRBD1. The germline CDR1 and CDR2 sequences are SGHRS and YFSETQ. The CDR3 consists of 15 residues. V dropped 4 bases and J dropped 5; count of bases not matched to a gene: 5. The CDR3 loop reads CASSLGTGVTGELFF. Written as DNA, the CDR3 is TGCGCCAGCAGCCTAGGGACAGGGGTGACCGGGGAGCTGTTTTTT.

The rearrangement joins TRBV29-1 to TRBJ2-5; no definite D call. CDR1 is SQVTM, CDR2 ANQGSEA, per germline. Deletions cut 4 bases from V and 2 bases from J, with 14 bases between. This CDR3 comprises 14 residues. CDR3 in amino acids: CSVVSPNRQETQYF. CDR3 bases: TGCAGCGTTGTTTCCCCCAACAGACAAGAGACCCAGTACTTC. Variable domain in full (rest from reference TRBV29-1 and TRBJ2-5): SAVISQKPSRDICQRGTSLTIQCQVDSQVTMMFWYRQQPGQSLTLIATANQGSEATYESGFVIDKFPISRPNLTFSTLTVSNMSPEDSSIYLCSVVSPNRQETQYFGPGTRLLVL.

The chain combines TRBV18 with TRBJ1-5; tentative D call: TRBD1 (5 bases). CDR3 length: 14 amino acids. Per the germline V gene, CDR1 is KGHSH and CDR2 is LQKENI. The ends were cut back, 5 bases at V and 11 bases at J, with 19 bases in the middle. The CDR3 sequence is CASSTQGHVVAQHF. The CDR3 DNA follows: TGTGCCAGCTCAACTCAGGGCCACGTGGTGGCCCAGCATTTT.

The chain combines TRBV7-9 with TRBJ1-1; D may be TRBD1 (6 bases). The CDR3 is 12 residues long. Between the trimmed V and J ends, which lost 3 bases and 8 bases, there was a span of 10 bases. CDR1 is SEHNR, CDR2 FQNEAQ, per germline (reference sequence). The CDR3 spells CASSFTGYEAFF. CDR3 bases: TGTGCCAGCAGCTTTACAGGGTACGAAGCTTTCTTT.

The gene calls are TRBV30 and TRBJ1-3; D perhaps matches TRBD1 (6 bases). CDR3 size: 16 residues. The V end lost 1 base, the J end lost 2 bases, and 15 bases lay between the germline ends. Germline V gene sequence: CDR1 GTSNPN, CDR2 SVGIG (reference sequence). CDR3 bases: TGTGCCTGGAGTGCAGGACAGCTCCGTACTGGAAACACCATATATTTT. Residues: CAWSAGQLRTGNTIYF.

In its sample, this clone was seen once. The V gene is TRBV18, the J gene TRBJ1-3, with D maybe TRBD1 (5 bases). The V gene's germline CDR1 is KGHSH and CDR2 LQKENI. This CDR3 is 16 amino acids long. Trimming pared 3 bases from V and 0 bases from J, leaving 12 bases between. The CDR3 DNA reads as TGTGCCAGCTCACCCCAGGGCTCTTTCTCTGGAAACACCATATATTTT. Translating it yields CASSPQGSFSGNTIYF.

This rearrangement joins TRBV11-2 to TRBJ2-1; 10 bases map to TRBD2. This CDR3 is built from 17 residues. The V gene's germline CDR1 is SGHAT and CDR2 FQNNGV. After removal of 1 base from V and 0 bases from J, the junction contained 3 bases not matched to a gene. The CDR3 protein is CASSLGSGGLSYNEQFF. The CDR3 nucleotides are TGTGCCAGCAGCTTAGGTAGCGGGGGGCTCTCCTACAATGAGCAGTTCTTC. The full variable domain, in which reference TRBV11-2 and TRBJ2-1 provide the parts outside the CDR3, is EAGVAQSPRYKIIEKRQSVAFWCNPISGHATLYWYQQILGQGPKLLIQFQNNGVVDDSQLPKDRFSAERLKGVDSTLKIQPAKLEDSAVYLCASSLGSGGLSYNEQFFGPGTRLTVL.